The entry below gives a single T cell receptor (beta chain) sequence along with its context. This entry is derived from a study of blood T cell repertoires in COVID-19. Study details: Samples representing acute and convalescent COVID-19 were sourced from the United States, Italy and Spain.

TCRdb's copy holds only in-frame clones and misses some; the assay was immunoSEQ multiplex PCR. The sample holds approximately 300,000 clones, just under 85% seen once. The germline V gene has CDR1 MDHEN and CDR2 SYDVKM. V gave up 8 bases and J gave up 6 bases, with 20 bases separating them. The CDR3 sequence is 15 residues long. The receptor's source is a woman aged 45-60 years with active or convalescent COVID-19. The chain recombines TRBV28 with TRBJ1-5; TRBD1 is a possible D gene (6 bases). The sequencing sample was made of peripheral blood. CDR3 sequence: CASGSLYRETQPQHF. For the CDR3, the DNA is TGTGCCAGCGGAAGTTTGTACAGGGAGACTCAGCCCCAGCATTTT. Together with reference TRBV28 and TRBJ1-5, the CDR3 gives the full variable domain: DVKVTQSSRYLVKRTGEKVFLECVQDMDHENMFWYRQDPGLGLRLIYFSYDVKMKEKGDIPEGYSVSREKKERFSLILESASTNQTSMYLCASGSLYRETQPQHFGDGTRLSIL.